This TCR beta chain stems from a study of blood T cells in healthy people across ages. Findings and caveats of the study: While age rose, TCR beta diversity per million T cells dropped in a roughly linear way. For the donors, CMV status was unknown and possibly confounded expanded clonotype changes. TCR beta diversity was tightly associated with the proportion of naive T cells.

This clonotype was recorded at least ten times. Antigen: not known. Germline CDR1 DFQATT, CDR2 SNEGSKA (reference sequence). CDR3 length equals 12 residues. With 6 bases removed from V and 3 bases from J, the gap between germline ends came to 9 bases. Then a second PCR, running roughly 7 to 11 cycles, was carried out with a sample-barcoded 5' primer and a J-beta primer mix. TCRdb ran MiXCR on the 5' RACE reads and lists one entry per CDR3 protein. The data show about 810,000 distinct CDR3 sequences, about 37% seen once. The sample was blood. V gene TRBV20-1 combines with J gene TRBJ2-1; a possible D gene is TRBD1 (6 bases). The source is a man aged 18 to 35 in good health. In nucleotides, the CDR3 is TGCAGTGCGCGGACAGTCTACAATGAGCAGTTCTTC. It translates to CSARTVYNEQFF.